This T cell receptor (beta chain) was documented in a study of blood T cell repertoires in COVID-19. Trimming pared 4 bases from V and 5 bases from J, leaving 14 bases between. CDR3 length: 14 amino acids. CDR1 and CDR2 from the germline V gene are LGHDT and YNNKEL (reference sequence). The method was immunoSEQ multiplex PCR; TCRdb's version includes in-frame clones alone and lacks a portion of them. This table has about 260,000 clones, around 89% appearing once. What was sequenced was PBMCs or T cells enriched from blood (not recorded which). The chain carries TRBV3-1 (or the pseudogene TRBV3-2) and TRBJ1-1; the D gene is possibly TRBD1 (5 bases). This receptor was obtained from a man in his forties or fifties who had been exposed to COVID-19. The CDR3 protein is CASSPIVGGTEAFF. CDR3 bases: TGTGCCAGCAGCCCTATCGTGGGGGGTACTGAAGCTTTCTTT.